The next 29 T cell receptor beta chains were all read from a single sample in a study of blood T cell repertoires in COVID-19. The table came from immunoSEQ multiplex PCR; TCRdb's copy has only in-frame clones and leaves some out. The sample records 150,000 to 200,000 clones, over 75% being singletons. Sequencing input: peripheral blood. These receptors all stem from a woman over 75 with acute or convalescent COVID-19.

The chain joins TRBV20-1 to TRBJ1-5; D gene uncertain. V was cut by 3 bases and J by 4 bases, with 10 bases left in between. Germline V gene sequence: CDR1 DFQATT, CDR2 SNEGSKA (reference sequence). CDR3 length: 13 amino acids. CDR3 sequence: CSASTPGNQPQHF. The CDR3 region has the DNA TGCAGTGCTAGTACGCCAGGTAATCAGCCCCAGCATTTT.

V gene TRBV15 combines with J gene TRBJ1-6; 7 positions match TRBD1. V dropped 5 bases and J dropped 9; count of bases not matched to a gene: 10. Per the germline V gene, CDR1 is LNHNV and CDR2 is YYDKDF (reference sequence). This CDR3 is 15 amino acids long. CDR3 in DNA: TGTGCCACCAGCGAAGCAGGGGGGAGTTCTTCACCCCTCCACTTT. Translated, it gives CATSEAGGSSSPLHF.

The chain carries TRBV19 and TRBJ1-2; 8 bases map to TRBD1. V shed 7 bases and J 4 bases; nucleotides not matched to a gene: 11. Per germline, CDR1 LNHDA and CDR2 SQIVND (reference sequence). The CDR3 spans 15 residues. CDR3 nucleotides: TGTGCCAGTACCCCTCCAGGACAGGGCCTCTATGGCTACACCTTC. It encodes CASTPPGQGLYGYTF.

The count of this clone is one. The chain employs TRBV5-4 and TRBJ2-1; D might be TRBD2 (6 bases). Germline CDR1 and CDR2: SGHNT and YYREEE (reference sequence). V was cut by 4 bases and J by 2 bases, with 19 bases left in between. The CDR3 consists of 17 residues. The CDR3 region has the DNA TGTGCCAGCAGCCTGGTGGGGTCCGGGGGAGCCTACAATGAGCAGTTCTTC. Its protein is CASSLVGSGGAYNEQFF.

V is TRBV7-3 and J is TRBJ1-1, with a tentative D call TRBD1 (6 bases). V gave up 3 bases and J gave up 5 bases, with 7 bases separating them. CDR3 length: 12 amino acids. CDR1 SGHTA and CDR2 FQGTGA come from the germline V gene. CDR3 DNA: TGTGCCAGCAGCTTTGGACAGACTGAAGCTTTCTTT. It is translated as CASSFGQTEAFF.

This clone was recorded once. The CDR3 is CASSRQFYEQYF. For the CDR3, the DNA is TGTGCCAGCAGTAGACAGTTCTACGAGCAGTACTTC. This chain uses TRBV12-3 or TRBV12-4 with TRBJ2-7; tentative D call: TRBD1 (5 bases). CDR3 length equals 12 residues. Trimming stripped 5 bases from V and 3 bases from J, with 8 bases between.

This chain connects TRBV19 to TRBJ2-2, with 7 nucleotides matching TRBD2. Germline V lookup: CDR1 LNHDA, CDR2 SQIVND (reference sequence). Trimming at V came to 4 bases and at J to 5 bases, leaving 7 bases not matched to a gene. The CDR3 covers 15 residues. Here the CDR3 reads CASSRAGRVTGELFF. Written as DNA, the CDR3 is TGTGCCAGTAGTAGGGCAGGGAGGGTGACCGGGGAGCTGTTTTTT.

The chain joins TRBV11-3 to TRBJ2-6; TRBD1 is a possible D gene (5 bases). The CDR3 spans 15 residues. Trimming took 5 bases from V and 4 from J, leaving 12 bases between them. Germline V gene sequence: CDR1 SGHNT, CDR2 YENEEA. In nucleotides, the CDR3 is TGTGCCAGCAGCAAGGGGTCGGTGGGGGCCAACGTCCTGACTTTC. Translating gives CASSKGSVGANVLTF.

V is TRBV20-1 and J is TRBJ2-7; maybe TRBD2 (7 bases). The CDR3 is 13 amino acids. In germline, CDR1 is DFQATT, CDR2 SNEGSKA (reference sequence). The V gene lost 3 bases and the J gene lost 0 bases, with 9 bases spanning the gap. CDR3 nucleotides: TGCAGTGCTAGTAGGGGGGGCTCCTACGAGCAGTACTTC. It yields the protein CSASRGGSYEQYF.

This rearrangement joins TRBV9 to TRBJ2-2; 7 bases fit TRBD1. The CDR3 sequence is 16 residues long. V dropped 0 bases and J dropped 1; count of bases not matched to a gene: 3. The germline CDR1 and CDR2 sequences are SGDLS and YYNGEE. The CDR3, as DNA: TGTGCCAGCAGCGTAGCTCCAGGGGGGAACACCGGGGAGCTGTTTTTT. Translated, it gives CASSVAPGGNTGELFF.

The chain joins TRBV5-1 to TRBJ2-3, with unresolved D. With 2 bases removed from V and 5 bases from J, the gap between germline ends came to 12 bases. CDR3 size: 14 residues. CDR1 and CDR2 from the germline V gene are SGHRS and YFSETQ. This CDR3 reads CASSFYNIEDTQYF. DNA for the CDR3: TGCGCCAGCAGCTTCTATAATATAGAAGATACGCAGTATTTT.

This clone was seen only once. Here the CDR3 DNA reads TGCGCCAGCAGCTTGACCGGAGGGGTGTACCAAGAGACCCAGTACTTC. This codes for CASSLTGGVYQETQYF. This chain connects TRBV5-1 to TRBJ2-5, with D possibly TRBD2 on 6 matching bases. Germline V CDR1 and CDR2: SGHRS, YFSETQ. The CDR3 is made up of 16 amino acids. The ends were cut back, 1 base at V and 0 bases at J, with 13 bases in the middle.

The V and J genes are TRBV27 and TRBJ2-5; tentative D call: TRBD2 (5 bases). With 5 bases removed from V and 5 bases from J, the gap between germline ends came to 15 bases. Germline CDR1 is MNHEY and CDR2 is SMNVEV (reference sequence). The CDR3 is made up of 14 amino acids. CDR3 sequence reads: CASSIGVSAETQYF. The DNA of the CDR3 is TGTGCCAGCAGTATCGGGGTTTCCGCGGAGACCCAGTACTTC.

This clone was counted a single time. CDR3 sequence (DNA): TGCGCCAGCACCCCCGCGGGGGGGATGGCAGATACGCAGTATTTT. It specifies CASTPAGGMADTQYF. The chain combines TRBV5-1 with TRBJ2-3; 9 positions agree with TRBD2. Germline assignment: CDR1 SGHRS and CDR2 YFSETQ. This CDR3 spans 15 amino acids. Unmatched junction bases numbered 9, after V lost 6 bases and J lost 4 bases. The variable domain in full, completed from reference TRBV5-1 and TRBJ2-3, reads KAGVTQTPRYLIKTRGQQVTLSCSPISGHRSVSWYQQTPGQGLQFLFEYFSETQRNKGNFPGRFSGRQFSNSRSEMNVSTLELGDSALYLCASTPAGGMADTQYFGPGTRLTVL.

V usage is TRBV4-3 and J usage is TRBJ2-6; D gene unclear. The CDR3 is made up of 16 amino acids. Germline values: CDR1 LGHNA, CDR2 YSLEER. Trimming shortened V by 4 bases and J by 4 bases, and 14 bases separated the two germline ends. CDR3 sequence reads: CASSPDPGWGANVLTF. In DNA, the CDR3 is TGCGCCAGCAGCCCCGATCCAGGCTGGGGGGCCAACGTCCTGACTTTC.

V gene TRBV10-3 combines with J gene TRBJ1-5; the D gene is possibly TRBD1 (6 bases). Trimming removed 0 bases from V and 7 bases from J, with 13 bases in between. Germline V gives CDR1 ENHRY, CDR2 SYGVKD. The CDR3 extends over 15 amino acids. CDR3: CAISESGQGFQPQHF. In nucleotides, the CDR3 is TGTGCCATCAGTGAGTCGGGCCAGGGGTTCCAGCCCCAGCATTTT.

The V call is TRBV21-1, the J call TRBJ1-6; the D call of TRBD1 is as the table states it, not checked on the DNA. TRBV21-1 is assigned pseudogene status. The CDR3 sequence is 18 residues long. The CDR3 is CASSNLSMWGLSNSPLHF. The CDR3 DNA sequence: TGTGCCAGCAGCAATTTGAGTATGTGGGGGCTCTCGAATTCACCCCTCCACTTT.

This chain links TRBV9 with TRBJ1-1; 7 bases are a match to TRBD1. The germline V gene has CDR1 SGDLS and CDR2 YYNGEE. V was pared by 4 bases and J by 1 base, with 4 bases of the junction left unmatched. The CDR3 covers 14 residues. The chain's CDR3 is CASSTRDRNTEAFF. CDR3 nucleotide sequence: TGTGCCAGCAGCACTCGGGACAGGAACACTGAAGCTTTCTTT.

V and J are TRBV7-2 and TRBJ2-5, with 11 bases aligning to TRBD2. Germline lookup yields CDR1 SGHTA and CDR2 FQGNSA. V lost 5 bases, J lost 2 bases, and 4 bases stayed unmatched. This CDR3 is 15 amino acids long. The CDR3 loop is CASSPGTSGQETQYF. As DNA, the CDR3 is TGTGCCAGCAGCCCTGGGACTAGCGGACAAGAGACCCAGTACTTC. Using reference TRBV7-2 and TRBJ2-5 for the parts outside the CDR3, the full variable domain is GAGVSQSPSNKVTEKGKDVELRCDPISGHTALYWYRQSLGQGLEFLIYFQGNSAPDKSGLPSDRFSAERTGGSVSTLTIQRTQQEDSAVYLCASSPGTSGQETQYFGPGTRLLVL.

The chain has TRBV29-1 and TRBJ2-1; TRBD1 agrees at 12 bases. Per germline, CDR1 SQVTM and CDR2 ANQGSEA. The CDR3 sequence is 14 residues long. V lost 4 bases and J lost 6; bases outside the gene matches: 4. CDR3 sequence: CSVGMGQGANEQFF. The CDR3 DNA reads TGCAGCGTTGGGATGGGACAGGGGGCCAATGAGCAGTTCTTC.

The J gene is TRBJ1-1, the V gene TRBV4-3; perhaps TRBD1 as D (6 bases). CDR3 length: 15 residues. CDR1 is LGHNA, CDR2 YSLEER, per germline. The V end was cut by 6 bases, the J end by 0 bases, with 14 bases between. CDR3 sequence reads: CASSAGQSMNTEAFF. CDR3 nucleotide sequence: TGCGCCAGCAGTGCAGGACAGTCGATGAACACTGAAGCTTTCTTT.

V usage is TRBV7-9 and J usage is TRBJ1-4, with D hard to call. The V end was cut by 4 bases, the J end by 6 bases, with 15 bases between. This CDR3 spans 15 amino acids. Germline-derived CDR1 and CDR2 are SEHNR and FQNEAQ (reference sequence). CDR3 sequence (DNA): TGTGCCAGCAGCTCCCGGACCGGGCGGGATGAAAAACTGTTTTTT. This gives the protein CASSSRTGRDEKLFF. The variable domain in full, with the rest retrieved from reference TRBV7-9 and TRBJ1-4, is DTGVSQNPRHKITKRGQNVTFRCDPISEHNRLYWYRQTLGQGPEFLTYFQNEAQLEKSRLLSDRFSAERPKGSFSTLEIQRTEQGDSAMYLCASSSRTGRDEKLFFGSGTQLSVL.

The V gene is TRBV19, the J gene TRBJ2-4; 8 bases align to TRBD2. Germline CDR1 LNHDA, CDR2 SQIVND (reference sequence). The CDR3 has 19 residues. Unmatched junction bases numbered 17, after V lost 5 bases and J lost 2 bases. The chain's CDR3 is CASSRIAGPEGGSKNIQYF. CDR3 in DNA: TGTGCCAGTAGTCGAATAGCGGGACCCGAGGGGGGTTCCAAAAACATTCAGTACTTC.

V usage is TRBV19 and J usage is TRBJ1-2; D is uncertain. The germline V gene encodes CDR1 LNHDA and CDR2 SQIVND (reference sequence). V gave up 2 bases and J gave up 7 bases, with 8 bases separating them. CDR3 size: 12 residues. Here the CDR3 DNA reads TGTGCCAGTAGTATATGGCCAGTTGGCTACACCTTC. Residues: CASSIWPVGYTF.

The sample holds a few counts of this clone. This chain joins TRBV25-1 and TRBJ2-3; TRBD2 matches 9 bases. The CDR3 is 16 residues long. J gave up 2 bases and V 10 bases, and 13 bases lay outside the gene matches. Germline CDR1 reads MGHDK; CDR2 reads SYGVNS. The CDR3 loop reads CATVLAGAALTDTQYF. For the CDR3, the DNA is TGTGCCACCGTGTTAGCGGGAGCGGCCCTCACAGATACGCAGTATTTT.

The genes are TRBV5-4 and TRBJ2-1; D perhaps matches TRBD1 (6 bases). The CDR3 is 13 residues long. The ends were cut back, 4 bases at V and 4 bases at J, with 9 bases in the middle. The germline V gene has CDR1 SGHNT and CDR2 YYREEE (reference sequence). CDR3 protein: CASSLDSYNEQFF. DNA of the CDR3: TGTGCCAGCAGCCTGGACAGTTACAATGAGCAGTTCTTC. Full variable domain (remainder filled in from reference TRBV5-4 and TRBJ2-1): ETGVTQSPTHLIKTRGQQVTLRCSSQSGHNTVSWYQQALGQGPQFIFQYYREEENGRGNFPPRFSGLQFPNYSSELNVNALELDDSALYLCASSLDSYNEQFFGPGTRLTVL.

The gene calls are TRBV14 and TRBJ2-7; 12 bases fit TRBD2. The germline V gene encodes CDR1 SGHDN and CDR2 FVKESK. Trimming cost V 0 bases and J 3 bases; bases outside gene matches: 3. The CDR3 runs 16 residues. The DNA for the CDR3 is TGTGCCAGCAGCCAAGACCGGACTAGCGGGGTCTACGAGCAGTACTTC. Its protein product is CASSQDRTSGVYEQYF.

This clone was seen a few times. The J gene is TRBJ1-1, the V gene TRBV6-5; 9 bases match TRBD1. Germline V gives CDR1 MNHEY, CDR2 SVGAGI. The CDR3 runs to 14 residues. The V gene end was trimmed by 10 bases and the J gene end by 2 bases; junction bases not matched to a gene: 8. CDR3 nucleotide sequence: TGTGCCACCCAGGGGACAGGGTATAACACTGAAGCTTTCTTT. Protein product: CATQGTGYNTEAFF.

In the case of this clone: Other DNA sequences within the sample encode an identical CDR3. The chain uses TRBV24-1 and TRBJ2-2; D is perhaps TRBD1 (6 bases). CDR1 is KGHDR, CDR2 SFDVKD, per germline. The CDR3 runs to 15 residues. Trimming removed 4 bases from V and 7 bases from J, with 15 bases in between. In nucleotides, the CDR3 is TGTGCCACCAGTGACCCGGGACAAGGTAACGGGGAGCTGTTTTTT. Its translation is CATSDPGQGNGELFF.